This TCR beta chain was obtained from a study of beta chain features in type 1 diabetes. Overall study findings and caveats: Moderately but significantly shorter TCRB CDR3s were found in Type 1 diabetes patients in all four CD4+ subsets. The study found fewer insertions and more deletions at VDJ junctions in type 1 diabetes patients.

A note on this clone: Its cognate antigen is unknown.

Reverse transcribing all isolated RNA meant expressed TCRB transcripts were sequenced. Here immunoSEQ multiplex PCR was the method, and the copy in TCRdb shows in-frame clones only, minus some. Found here are about 350,000 clones, around 20% of them singletons; the top ten hold around 0.044%. Unmatched junction bases numbered 6, after V lost 1 base and J lost 0 bases. There are 17 residues in the CDR3. The germline V gene encodes CDR1 GTSNPN and CDR2 SVGIG (reference sequence). Cells sorted by CD45RO/CCR7/CD25/CD127/CD95/CD27 comprised CD4+ naive, central memory, regulatory and stem cell-like memory cells. Sorted populations were all over 98% pure.

The V gene is TRBV30, the J gene TRBJ1-5; 10 bases are a match to TRBD1. The source material was naive CD4+ T cells from blood. This receptor was taken from a woman aged 18-29 years in good health. The CDR3 DNA follows: TGTGCCTGGAGTGCGACAGGGGGCACTTATAGCAATCAGCCCCAGCATTTT. Protein: CAWSATGGTYSNQPQHF.